This passage covers 20 T cell receptor beta chains from one sample sequenced in a study of OX40 agonist ivuxolimab in advanced cancers. Profiled with immunoSEQ multiplex PCR; TCRdb holds only in-frame clones, not every one. Here the sample spans 75,000 to 100,000 clones, approximately 91% being singletons. The material was CD4+ or CD8+ T cells sorted from blood, obtained in a trial of the OX40 agonist ivuxolimab. All receptors come from an adult with an advanced solid tumor such as melanoma, head and neck, liver or kidney cancer.

V gene TRBV27 combines with J gene TRBJ2-7, with D perhaps TRBD1 (6 bases). From germline, CDR1 is MNHEY and CDR2 SMNVEV (reference sequence). V dropped 5 bases and J dropped 4 bases, with 12 bases sitting between them. CDR3 length: 13 amino acids. The CDR3 here is CASSRDIIYEQYF. The CDR3 DNA sequence: TGTGCCAGCAGTAGGGACATAATTTACGAGCAGTACTTC.

V is TRBV2 and J is TRBJ2-6; 8 bases are shared with TRBD2. With V trimmed by 8 bases and J by 2 bases, 11 bases remained unmatched. The CDR3 spans 17 residues. CDR1 SNHLY and CDR2 FYNNEI come from the germline V gene. The CDR3 sequence: CASHRGSGVAGANVLTF. The CDR3 DNA is TGTGCCAGCCATCGTGGTAGCGGGGTCGCTGGGGCCAACGTCCTGACTTTC. Full variable domain (missing parts from reference TRBV2 and TRBJ2-6): EPEVTQTPSHQVTQMGQEVILRCVPISNHLYFYWYRQILGQKVEFLVSFYNNEISEKSEIFDDQFSVERPDGSNFTLKIRSTKLEDSAMYFCASHRGSGVAGANVLTFGAGSRLTVL.

The J gene is TRBJ2-1, the V gene TRBV7-2, with 10 bases aligning to TRBD2. CDR3 size: 15 residues. Germline CDR1 reads SGHTA; CDR2 reads FQGNSA. V dropped 2 bases and J dropped 9; count of bases not matched to a gene: 7. CDR3 DNA: TGTGCCAGCAGCTTAAGTAGCGGGGGGCTGCTTGAGCAGTTCTTC. Its protein is CASSLSSGGLLEQFF. The whole variable domain, remainder taken from reference TRBV7-2 and TRBJ2-1, is GAGVSQSPSNKVTEKGKDVELRCDPISGHTALYWYRQSLGQGLEFLIYFQGNSAPDKSGLPSDRFSAERTGGSVSTLTIQRTQQEDSAVYLCASSLSSGGLLEQFFGPGTRLTVL.

The chain combines TRBV28 with TRBJ2-6, with a tentative D call TRBD2 (5 bases). V was pared by 3 bases and J by 2 bases, with 14 bases between. Germline assignment: CDR1 MDHEN and CDR2 SYDVKM. This CDR3 spans 17 amino acids. The CDR3 region has the DNA TGTGCCAGCAGTTTGGGATCCGGGGAACCTGGGGCCAACGTCCTGACTTTC. Protein: CASSLGSGEPGANVLTF.

The V and J genes are TRBV5-4 and TRBJ2-5; 7 nucleotides match TRBD1. Per the germline V gene, CDR1 is SGHNT and CDR2 is YYREEE (reference sequence). This CDR3 region has 15 residues. After removal of 3 bases from V and 1 base from J, the junction contained 6 bases not matched to a gene. CDR3 nucleotides: TGTGCCAGCAGCTCAACCGGACAGGCCCAAGAGACCCAGTACTTC. This gives the protein CASSSTGQAQETQYF.

Details on this clone: The same CDR3 arises from other DNA sequences in this sample as well. V is TRBV7-9 and J is TRBJ1-5, with D hard to call. The ends were cut back, 3 bases at V and 3 bases at J, with 9 bases in the middle. In germline, CDR1 is SEHNR, CDR2 FQNEAQ (reference sequence). The CDR3 spans 14 residues. The CDR3 here is CASSLGGFNQPQHF. Written as DNA, the CDR3 is TGTGCCAGCAGCTTGGGAGGGTTCAATCAGCCCCAGCATTTT.

The V gene is TRBV7-8, the J gene TRBJ2-5; D is possibly TRBD2 (6 bases). V was clipped by 7 bases and J by 4 bases, with 16 bases between them. The CDR3 length is 14 residues. The V gene's germline CDR1 is SGHVS and CDR2 FQNEAQ. The CDR3 region is CASTPYRGGETQYF. The CDR3 DNA reads as TGTGCCAGCACCCCATACCGGGGAGGAGAGACCCAGTACTTC.

V is TRBV28 and J is TRBJ2-7; TRBD2 matches 10 bases. This CDR3 is built from 15 residues. Germline V lookup: CDR1 MDHEN, CDR2 SYDVKM. The V and J ends lost 5 bases and 0 bases, in that order; junction bases with no gene match: 4. The CDR3: CASSPSSGSSYEQYF. CDR3 coding DNA: TGTGCCAGCAGTCCATCTAGCGGGAGCTCCTACGAGCAGTACTTC.

The chain combines TRBV6-6 with TRBJ1-6, with a tentative D call TRBD1 (6 bases). Germline V lookup: CDR1 MNHNY, CDR2 SVGAGI (reference sequence). Between the trimmed V and J ends, which lost 7 bases and 7 bases, there was a span of 11 bases. The length of the CDR3 is 13 residues. CDR3 protein: CASKGGENSPLHF. CDR3 DNA: TGTGCCAGCAAGGGGGGGGAAAATTCACCCCTCCACTTT.

This chain connects TRBV6-5 to TRBJ1-1; maybe TRBD1 (6 bases). Germline lookup yields CDR1 MNHEY and CDR2 SVGAGI. The CDR3 is 15 amino acids. V lost 4 bases and J 1 base, leaving 13 bases between the germline ends. CDR3 residues: CASSLIGGTNTEAFF. The CDR3 coding sequence is TGTGCCAGCAGTTTGATAGGGGGGACGAACACTGAAGCTTTCTTT.

This clone was counted once. The rearrangement joins TRBV7-8 to TRBJ1-1; unclear D gene. There are 13 residues in the CDR3. Germline V lookup: CDR1 SGHVS, CDR2 FQNEAQ. Deletions cut 2 bases from V and 6 bases from J, with 10 bases between. As DNA, the CDR3 is TGTGCCAGCAGCTTACTTCCGGTCGCTGAAGCTTTCTTT. Translating gives CASSLLPVAEAFF.

This chain's CDR3 is CASSTGTSAYEQYF. The DNA for the CDR3 is TGTGCCAGCAGTACCGGGACATCCGCCTACGAGCAGTACTTC. This chain links TRBV6-5 with TRBJ2-7; tentatively, D is TRBD1 (6 bases). This CDR3 region has 14 residues. V was shortened by 5 bases and J by 2 bases, with 13 bases between the two germline ends. Germline CDR1 reads MNHEY; CDR2 reads SVGAGI.

A few counts support this clone. The CDR3 coding sequence is TGTGCCAGCAGCGGGACGCTTGAAGCTTTCTTT. Protein sequence: CASSGTLEAFF. This rearrangement joins TRBV7-2 to TRBJ1-1; D might be TRBD1 (5 bases). Trimming stripped 5 bases from V and 7 bases from J, with 8 bases between. Germline-derived CDR1 and CDR2 are SGHTA and FQGNSA. The length of the CDR3 is 11 residues.

The CDR3 coding sequence is TGTGCCAGCAGTTACTCTGCGGGGGGGCTCACCGGGGAGCTGTTTTTT. Residues: CASSYSAGGLTGELFF. The rearrangement joins TRBV6-5 to TRBJ2-2; 9 bases agree with TRBD2. Germline V gene data show CDR1 as MNHEY and CDR2 as SVGAGI. With V trimmed by 0 bases and J by 4 bases, 3 bases remained unmatched. This CDR3 region has 16 residues.

The chain couples TRBV4-1 to TRBJ1-5, with a weak D call TRBD1 (5 bases). CDR3 length: 16 amino acids. CDR1 and CDR2 from the germline V gene are MGHRA and YSYEKL. Trimming pared 0 bases from V and 6 bases from J, leaving 15 bases between. CDR3 coding DNA: TGCGCCAGCAGCCAAGATTGGCAGGGATCTGTTCAGCCCCAGCATTTT. Translated, it gives CASSQDWQGSVQPQHF.

V usage is TRBV6-5 and J usage is TRBJ1-1; tentatively, D is TRBD1 (5 bases). The length of the CDR3 is 14 residues. CDR1 is MNHEY and CDR2 is SVGAGI in the germline V gene. V lost 5 bases and J lost 0, with 10 bases in between. The CDR3 sequence: CASSPGIMNTEAFF. The CDR3 DNA sequence: TGTGCCAGCAGTCCAGGGATTATGAACACTGAAGCTTTCTTT.

The chain uses TRBV6-5 and TRBJ1-3; D may be TRBD1 (5 bases). The CDR3 is 16 amino acids. The V and J ends lost 2 bases and 0 bases respectively, with 11 bases between them. Germline CDR1 is MNHEY and CDR2 is SVGAGI. The DNA of the CDR3 is TGTGCCAGCAGTTACCGGGGGGTAAACTCTGGAAACACCATATATTTT. As protein: CASSYRGVNSGNTIYF.

V is TRBV9 and J is TRBJ2-5; 11 bases are shared with TRBD1. V dropped 0 bases and J dropped 4; count of bases not matched to a gene: 8. This CDR3 comprises 17 residues. Germline V CDR1 and CDR2: SGDLS, YYNGEE. In DNA form, the CDR3 reads TGTGCCAGCAGCGTAGTGGCCGGGACAGGGGGTTCAGAGACCCAGTACTTC. Amino acids: CASSVVAGTGGSETQYF.

The chain recombines TRBV19 with TRBJ1-1; no firm D call. Trimming removed 6 bases at V and 1 base at J, with 12 bases between. This CDR3 has 14 residues. CDR1 is LNHDA and CDR2 is SQIVND in the germline V gene (reference sequence). CDR3 nucleotide sequence: TGTGCCAGTAGAACCCGGGGTAGGAACACTGAAGCTTTCTTT. Translated: CASRTRGRNTEAFF.

The rearrangement uses TRBV25-1 and TRBJ1-1; D ambiguous. The CDR3 is 13 amino acids. V lost 5 bases and J lost 0, with 7 bases in between. Looked up from germline, CDR1 is MGHDK and CDR2 is SYGVNS. This chain's CDR3 is CASSNRVNTEAFF. The CDR3 region has the DNA TGTGCCAGCAGTAACCGGGTGAACACTGAAGCTTTCTTT.